These 17 T cell receptor beta chains were all obtained from the same sample, sequenced in a study of blood T cells in healthy people across ages. Together with a sample-barcoded 5' primer, a J-beta primer mix was included in a second PCR lasting about 7 to 12 cycles. TCRdb analysed the 5' RACE reads with MiXCR anew, one entry per CDR3 protein. The repertoire has about 1.5 million distinct CDR3 sequences, 35% to 45% of them found once; the top ten carry more than 4%. Sequences were obtained from blood. Every receptor here comes from a young woman in good health.

V and J are TRBV20-1 and TRBJ2-7; D is ambiguous. V was shortened by 3 bases and J by 0 bases, with 24 bases between the two germline ends. The CDR3 sequence is 18 residues long. The germline V gene encodes CDR1 DFQATT and CDR2 SNEGSKA (reference sequence). The CDR3 nucleotides are TGCAGTGCTAGCGGTTTCGAGGACCCCATAAGAAGCTCCTACGAGCAGTACTTC. Protein sequence: CSASGFEDPIRSSYEQYF.

This clonotype was seen more than once but under ten times. The chain employs TRBV5-1 and TRBJ2-2; D gene uncertain. The CDR3 runs to 16 residues. CDR1 is SGHRS and CDR2 is YFSETQ in the germline V gene. V was shortened by 1 base and J by 0 bases, with 10 bases between the two germline ends. The DNA of the CDR3 is TGCGCCAGCAGCTTGCCCAGCAGAGCGAACACCGGGGAGCTGTTTTTT. It codes for CASSLPSRANTGELFF.

The chain uses TRBV20-1 and TRBJ1-4, with D perhaps TRBD1 (6 bases). The CDR3 has 17 residues. With 1 base removed from V and 3 bases from J, the gap between germline ends came to 18 bases. CDR1 and CDR2 from the germline V gene are DFQATT and SNEGSKA (reference sequence). The CDR3 sequence: CSARVPSQGRANEKLFF. The CDR3 coding sequence is TGCAGTGCTAGAGTCCCCTCCCAGGGGCGAGCTAATGAAAAACTGTTTTTT.

CDR3 coding DNA: TGTGCCAGCAGCCAAGTTTGGACAGAACTTTTCTTT. It encodes CASSQVWTELFF. The chain recombines TRBV14 with TRBJ1-1, with D possibly being TRBD1 (6 bases). This CDR3 is 12 amino acids long. Trimming took off 1 base at V and 13 bases at J, with 13 bases between the two ends. Germline CDR1 is SGHDN and CDR2 is FVKESK.

The V call is TRBV20-1, the J call TRBJ2-7; D possibly corresponds to TRBD1 (6 bases). The CDR3 length is 13 residues. Between the trimmed V and J ends, which lost 2 bases and 2 bases, there was a span of 10 bases. Germline CDR1 reads DFQATT; CDR2 reads SNEGSKA (reference sequence). The DNA of the CDR3 is TGCAGTGCTAGAACAGGGAATCCCTACGAGCAGTACTTC. Translating gives CSARTGNPYEQYF.

The rearrangement joins TRBV20-1 to TRBJ2-2; D is unresolved. Per the germline V gene, CDR1 is DFQATT and CDR2 is SNEGSKA (reference sequence). The ends were cut back, 0 bases at V and 3 bases at J, with 8 bases in the middle. The CDR3 is 14 amino acids. In DNA form, the CDR3 reads TGCAGTGCTAGAGATGGAACGGACACCGGGGAGCTGTTTTTT. Translation gives CSARDGTDTGELFF.

V and J are TRBV28 and TRBJ1-2; D gene ambiguous. The CDR3 loop spans 15 amino acids. Germline-derived CDR1 and CDR2 are MDHEN and SYDVKM. V was shortened by 4 bases and J by 4 bases, with 16 bases between the two germline ends. CDR3 sequence: CASSSLPGKFYGYTF. The CDR3, as DNA: TGTGCCAGCAGTTCGTTACCAGGAAAATTCTATGGCTACACCTTC.

Of note for this clonotype: A read error may produce the germline difference seen at one junction end. As DNA, the CDR3 is TGTACCAGCAGTGAGAGCGGCTACACCTTC. It yields the protein CTSSESGYTF. The rearrangement uses TRBV6-1 and TRBJ1-2; D remains unclear. Per the germline V gene, CDR1 is MNHNS and CDR2 is SASEGT. The CDR3 is 10 amino acids.

The chain couples TRBV4-3 to TRBJ1-6, with unresolved D. The CDR3 totals 15 residues. V lost 2 bases to trimming and J lost 8 bases, with 13 bases between them. Germline V gives CDR1 LGHNA, CDR2 YSLEER. DNA of the CDR3: TGCGCCAGCAGCCAAACAGCGCCCGTTGATTCACCCCTCCACTTT. Its protein product is CASSQTAPVDSPLHF.

The rearrangement uses TRBV4-1 and TRBJ2-5; 7 positions match TRBD1. The J call could be wrong; TRBJ2-1 is a better fit for the DNA end. The CDR3 is 16 residues long. Germline V gene data show CDR1 as MGHRA and CDR2 as YSYEKL. The CDR3 bases are TGCGCCAGCAGCCGGTTTACGACAGGGAGAATTGAGACCCAGTTCTTC. Its translation is CASSRFTTGRIETQFF.

There are a few counts of this clonotype. The V call is TRBV12-5, the J call TRBJ1-5, with no clear D. Germline-derived CDR1 and CDR2 are LGHNT and FRNRAP. This CDR3 spans 19 amino acids. V was clipped by 7 bases and J by 5 bases, with 30 bases between them. CDR3 sequence (DNA): TGTGCTAGTGTTCCCTTTCCGGGATGCAAAACCCAAATTGATCAGCCCCAGCATTTT. This gives the protein CASVPFPGCKTQIDQPQHF.

This clonotype was recorded a few times. The V and J genes are TRBV4-3 and TRBJ2-1, with D uncertain. This CDR3 has 12 residues. In germline, CDR1 is LGHNA, CDR2 YSLEER. Trimming left V 0 bases short and J 9 bases short, with 6 bases between. CDR3 DNA sequence: TGCGCCAGCAGCCAAGATCGGTTTGAGCAGTTCTTC. It is translated as CASSQDRFEQFF.

The chain has TRBV7-3 and TRBJ2-1; 12 bases align to TRBD2. The germline V gene has CDR1 SGHTA and CDR2 FQGTGA. The J segment lost 9 bases and the V segment lost 3 bases, leaving 9 bases of the junction unmatched. This CDR3 comprises 16 residues. This CDR3 is CASSLPGTSGQGEQFF. The CDR3 DNA is TGTGCCAGCAGCTTGCCCGGGACTAGCGGGCAGGGTGAGCAGTTCTTC.

At least ten counts were recorded for this clonotype. V is TRBV2 and J is TRBJ2-1; D is uncertain. CDR1 and CDR2 (germline): SNHLY, FYNNEI. This CDR3 is built from 11 residues. Trimming took off 7 bases at V and 3 bases at J, with 4 bases between the two ends. The CDR3 nucleotides read TGTGCCAGCACCAGCTACAATGAGCAGTTCTTC. Translating gives CASTSYNEQFF.

This clonotype has at least ten counts. The rearrangement links TRBV11-2 to TRBJ2-3, with 9 bases matching TRBD1. In germline, CDR1 is SGHAT, CDR2 FQNNGV. J gave up 0 bases and V 3 bases, and 1 base lay outside the gene matches. CDR3 length equals 15 residues. DNA of the CDR3: TGTGCCAGCAGCTTCGGGACAGGGAGCACAGATACGCAGTATTTT. This encodes CASSFGTGSTDTQYF.

This clonotype was picked up a small number of times. V gene TRBV12-3 or TRBV12-4 combines with J gene TRBJ2-7; TRBD1 is a possible D gene (5 bases). This CDR3 region has 14 residues. Trimming pared 6 bases from V and 3 bases from J, leaving 15 bases between. This CDR3 reads CASSPQGTHYEQYF. Written as DNA, the CDR3 is TGTGCCAGCAGCCCCCAGGGAACCCACTACGAGCAGTACTTC.

J is TRBJ2-7 and V is TRBV20-1, with TRBD2 matching 8 bases. TRBJ2-5 explains the end of the DNA better; the J call may be wrong. CDR3 length equals 15 residues. Germline V gives CDR1 DFQATT, CDR2 SNEGSKA (reference sequence). CDR3 DNA: TGCAGTGCTAGAGATCCGACTAGCGCGGGGGAGACCCAGTACTTC. Protein: CSARDPTSAGETQYF.